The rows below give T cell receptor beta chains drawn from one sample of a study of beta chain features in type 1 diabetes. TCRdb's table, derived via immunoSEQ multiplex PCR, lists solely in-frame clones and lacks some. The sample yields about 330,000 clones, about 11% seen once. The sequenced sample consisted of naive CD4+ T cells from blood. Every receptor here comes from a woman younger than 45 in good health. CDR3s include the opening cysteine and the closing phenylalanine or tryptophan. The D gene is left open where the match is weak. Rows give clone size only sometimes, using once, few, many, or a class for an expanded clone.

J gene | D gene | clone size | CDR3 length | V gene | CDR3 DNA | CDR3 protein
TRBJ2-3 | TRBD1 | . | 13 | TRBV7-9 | TGTGCCAGCAGCTTCGGACAGGCAGATACGCAGTATTTT | CASSFGQADTQYF
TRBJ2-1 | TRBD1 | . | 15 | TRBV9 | TGTGCCAGCAGCCCTCTGGGACAGGGGGACAATGAGCAGTTCTTC | CASSPLGQGDNEQFF
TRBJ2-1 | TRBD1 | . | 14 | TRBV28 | TGTGCCAGCAGTCCGGGACAGGGTTACAATGAGCAGTTCTTC | CASSPGQGYNEQFF
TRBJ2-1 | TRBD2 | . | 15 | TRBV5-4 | TGTGCCAGCAGCCTCGGACTAGCGGGGACTAATGAGCAGTTCTTC | CASSLGLAGTNEQFF
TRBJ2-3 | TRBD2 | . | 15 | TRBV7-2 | TGTGCCAGCAGCGTTAGCGGGAGGGCCGTAGATACGCAGTATTTT | CASSVSGRAVDTQYF
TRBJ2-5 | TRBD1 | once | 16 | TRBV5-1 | TGCGCCAGCAGCTTGGAGGGACAGGGGAGTCAAGAGACCCAGTACTTC | CASSLEGQGSQETQYF
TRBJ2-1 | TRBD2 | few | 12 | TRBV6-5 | TGTGCCAGCAGTTCCCCGGGGGGTGAGCAGTTCTTC | CASSSPGGEQFF
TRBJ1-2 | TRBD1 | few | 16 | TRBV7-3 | TGTGCCAGCAGCCCGTCCGGGACAGGGCTGGTTTATGGCTACACCTTC | CASSPSGTGLVYGYTF
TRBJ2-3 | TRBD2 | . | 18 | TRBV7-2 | TGTGCCAGCAGCTTGGAACCCCAGGGACTAGCGGGTGAAGATACGCAGTATTTT | CASSLEPQGLAGEDTQYF
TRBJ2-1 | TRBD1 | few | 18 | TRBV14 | TGTGCCAGCAGCCAAGATTGGGGACAGGTTAGCTCCTACAATGAGCAGTTCTTC | CASSQDWGQVSSYNEQFF
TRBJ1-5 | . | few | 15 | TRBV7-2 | TGTGCCAGCAGCGCAAATCAGGGCGGGAGTCAGCCCCAGCATTTT | CASSANQGGSQPQHF
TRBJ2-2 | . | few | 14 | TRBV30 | TGTGCCTGGAGGGGACACTACGCGAGCGGGGAGCTGTTTTTT | CAWRGHYASGELFF
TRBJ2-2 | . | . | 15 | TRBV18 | TGTGCCAGCTCCGACAGGACAGCAAACACCGGGGAGCTGTTTTTT | CASSDRTANTGELFF
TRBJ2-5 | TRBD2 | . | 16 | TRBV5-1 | TGCGCCAGCAGCTCTGGGACTAGCGGATTCCAAGAGACCCAGTACTTC | CASSSGTSGFQETQYF
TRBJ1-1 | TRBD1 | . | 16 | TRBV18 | TGTGCCAGCTCACCTCGACAGGGCGGGTTGAACACTGAAGCTTTCTTT | CASSPRQGGLNTEAFF
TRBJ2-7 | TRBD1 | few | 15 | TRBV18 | TGTGCCAGCTCACTTTCCGGGACAGGGACCTACGAGCAGTACTTC | CASSLSGTGTYEQYF
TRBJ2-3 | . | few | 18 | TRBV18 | TGTGCCAGCTCACCACAGGTTATGGACTCCCTAAGCACAGATACGCAGTATTTT | CASSPQVMDSLSTDTQYF
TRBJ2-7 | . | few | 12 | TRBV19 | TGTGCCAGTAGTAGAGGCGGCTACGAGCAGTACTTC | CASSRGGYEQYF
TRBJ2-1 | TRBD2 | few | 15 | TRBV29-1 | TGCAGCGTTGAAGCTGGGACTAGCGGCTACAATGAGCAGTTCTTC | CSVEAGTSGYNEQFF
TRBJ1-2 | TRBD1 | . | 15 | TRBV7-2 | TGTGCCAGCAGCCTCCGGACAGGGGGATACTATGGCTACACCTTC | CASSLRTGGYYGYTF
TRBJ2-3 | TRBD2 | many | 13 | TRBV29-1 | TGCAGCGCTGGGCGCGGGAGGGCGGATACGCAGTATTTT | CSAGRGRADTQYF
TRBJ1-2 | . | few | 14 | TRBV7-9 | TGTGCCAGCAGCATTACCGGACAGAACTATGGCTACACCTTC | CASSITGQNYGYTF
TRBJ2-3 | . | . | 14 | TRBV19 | TGTGCCAGTAGGGGGGGGCAGGGCCCAGATACGCAGTATTTT | CASRGGQGPDTQYF
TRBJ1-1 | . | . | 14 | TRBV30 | TGTGCCTGGAGTCAGGGGAGAGGGGACACTGAAGCTTTCTTT | CAWSQGRGDTEAFF
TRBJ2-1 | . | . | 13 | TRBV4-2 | TGTGCCAGCAGCCAAGATCGTGGACTAGAGCAGTTCTTC | CASSQDRGLEQFF
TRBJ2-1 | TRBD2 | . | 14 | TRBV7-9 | TGTGCCAGCAGGCTCGGACTAGCCGACAATGAGCAGTTCTTC | CASRLGLADNEQFF
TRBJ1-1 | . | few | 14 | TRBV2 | TGTGCCAGCGGAAGGACAGTCCTGAACACTGAAGCTTTCTTT | CASGRTVLNTEAFF
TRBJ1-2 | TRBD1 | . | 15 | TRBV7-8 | TGTGCCAGCAGCTTAGCGCTTACAGGGGAGGATGGCTACACCTTC | CASSLALTGEDGYTF
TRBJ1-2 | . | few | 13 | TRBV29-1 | TGCAGCGTAGGAAGACGGGACACCTATGGCTACACCTTC | CSVGRRDTYGYTF
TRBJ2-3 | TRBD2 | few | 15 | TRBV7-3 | TGTGCCAGCAGGGCTACTAGCGGGAGTACAGATACGCAGTATTTT | CASRATSGSTDTQYF
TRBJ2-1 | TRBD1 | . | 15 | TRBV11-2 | TGTGCCAGCAGCCTTAACAGGGGCTCCTACAATGAGCAGTTCTTC | CASSLNRGSYNEQFF
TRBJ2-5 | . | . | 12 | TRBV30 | TGTGCCTGGATGGGGGGGGCAGAGACCCAGTACTTC | CAWMGGAETQYF
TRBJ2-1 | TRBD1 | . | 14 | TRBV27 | TGTGCCAGCAGTGGGACAGGGACTCACAATGAGCAGTTCTTC | CASSGTGTHNEQFF
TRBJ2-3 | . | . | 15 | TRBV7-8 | TGTGCCAGCAGCTTTGGAGCGGGCAACACAGATACGCAGTATTTT | CASSFGAGNTDTQYF
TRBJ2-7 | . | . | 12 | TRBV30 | TGTGCCTGGGTGACAAGCTCCTACGAGCAGTACTTC | CAWVTSSYEQYF
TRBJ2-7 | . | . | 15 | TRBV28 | TGTGCCAGCAGTTTATCCGGAGTGATCTCCTACGAGCAGTACTTC | CASSLSGVISYEQYF
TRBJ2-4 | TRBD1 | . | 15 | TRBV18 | TGTGCCAGCTCGGTGGACAGGGCTGGCAAAAACATTCAGTACTTC | CASSVDRAGKNIQYF
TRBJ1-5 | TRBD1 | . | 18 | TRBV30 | TGTGCCTGGAGTGGACAGGGGGCGACCCGTTGGGGCAATCAGCCCCAGCATTTT | CAWSGQGATRWGNQPQHF
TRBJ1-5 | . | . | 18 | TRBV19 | TGTGCCAGTAGTATCATACAGGCCTCCTCCGATAGCAATCAGCCCCAGCATTTT | CASSIIQASSDSNQPQHF
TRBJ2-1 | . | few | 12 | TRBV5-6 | TGTGCCAGCAGCCCCCGCTGGCGGGAGCAGTTCTTC | CASSPRWREQFF